The 31 T cell receptor beta chains presented below share a single source sample, sequenced in a study of regulatory T cells in long-lasting Graves disease. Both iRepertoire HTBI primers and Arm-PCR of CDR3 regions were used to build the TCR beta libraries. TCRdb processed the multiplex PCR reads anew with MiXCR; each CDR3 protein has one entry. Of 450,000 to 600,000 distinct CDR3 sequences detected, roughly 16% appear once; the ten largest clones hold 9% to 15%. Time point specified: newly diagnosed GD, antithyroid drugs for less than 3 months. RNA isolated from PBMCs was used to make the TCR library. This sample was also put to use in a study of T cells in Graves' hyperthyroidism and ophthalmopathy.

The starting material was peripheral blood mononuclear cells (PBMCs), obtained at new diagnosis, from a patient treated with antithyroid drugs. These receptors originate from a man aged 40-50 years with Graves disease.

This sequence joins TRBV12-3 or TRBV12-4 and TRBJ1-5, with a possible D match to TRBD1 (6 bases). Deletions cut 11 bases from V and 5 bases from J, with 16 bases between. CDR3 size: 13 residues. Written as DNA, the CDR3 is TGTGCCCAGGGGCCTACGGAACATCAGCCCCAGCATTTT. Translation gives CAQGPTEHQPQHF.

This clonotype was recorded many times. J is TRBJ2-5 and V is TRBV3-1; no clear D. Germline lookup yields CDR1 LGHDT and CDR2 YNNKEL (reference sequence). This CDR3 spans 15 amino acids. V was pared by 1 base and J by 2 bases, with 11 bases between. The CDR3 DNA reads TGTGCCAGCAGCCAAGGGGGAACAGCACAAGAGACCCAGTACTTC. This sequence encodes CASSQGGTAQETQYF.

This clonotype was seen at least ten times. CDR3 sequence: CASSGTDLKTQYF. DNA of the CDR3: TGCGCCAGCAGCGGGACAGATCTGAAGACCCAGTACTTC. The chain carries TRBV10-1 and TRBJ2-5, with 7 nucleotides matching TRBD1. Germline values: CDR1 WNHNN, CDR2 SYGVQD (reference sequence). V was clipped by 6 bases and J by 6 bases; unmatched bases: 7. The CDR3 has 13 residues.

This clonotype was detected many times. The gene calls are TRBV11-3 and TRBJ2-3; no reliable D call. The CDR3 has 14 amino acids. Trimming left V 5 bases short and J 3 bases short, with 12 bases between. Germline values: CDR1 SGHNT, CDR2 YENEEA. DNA of the CDR3: TGTGCCAGCAGCCCTAGGGATGGGACAGATACGCAGTATTTT. Residues: CASSPRDGTDTQYF.

In this sample, this clonotype turned up a few times. The rearrangement links TRBV24-1 to TRBJ2-1; 9 nucleotides agree with TRBD2. Germline V gene data show CDR1 as KGHDR and CDR2 as SFDVKD. J was trimmed by 12 bases and V by 8 bases; bases with no gene match: 4. This CDR3 region has 11 residues. The CDR3 DNA reads TGTGCCACCACTAGCGGGAACGCGCAGTTCTTC. It encodes CATTSGNAQFF.

This clonotype was counted a few times. The rearrangement links TRBV19 to TRBJ2-2; D gene unclear. The CDR3 is 12 residues long. Germline CDR1 and CDR2: LNHDA and SQIVND (reference sequence). V lost 6 bases and J 6 bases, leaving 8 bases between the germline ends. The CDR3 bases are TGTGCCAGTAGCTTTAACTCCGGGGAGCTGTTTTTT. This gives the protein CASSFNSGELFF.

This clonotype was counted at least ten times. The chain uses TRBV7-2 and TRBJ2-2, with 7 nucleotides matching TRBD2. J was trimmed by 6 bases and V by 5 bases; bases with no gene match: 9. The germline V gene has CDR1 SGHTA and CDR2 FQGNSA. The CDR3 has 15 amino acids. CDR3 DNA: TGTGCCAGCAGCCAAGTGGCGGGAGCGGCCGGGGAGCTGTTTTTT. Its protein is CASSQVAGAAGELFF. The whole variable domain, remainder taken from reference TRBV7-2 and TRBJ2-2, is GAGVSQSPSNKVTEKGKDVELRCDPISGHTALYWYRQSLGQGLEFLIYFQGNSAPDKSGLPSDRFSAERTGGSVSTLTIQRTQQEDSAVYLCASSQVAGAAGELFFGEGSRLTVL.

This clonotype was seen many times. The genes are TRBV12-3 or TRBV12-4 and TRBJ1-1; 8 bases map to TRBD1. CDR3 length: 17 residues. V lost 5 bases, J lost 0 bases, and 11 bases stayed unmatched. CDR3 DNA: TGTGCCAGCAGTCCCGAAACGACAGGGGATGTGAACACTGAAGCTTTCTTT. This encodes CASSPETTGDVNTEAFF.

This chain connects TRBV27 to TRBJ1-4, with D possibly matching TRBD1 (6 bases). Germline-derived CDR1 and CDR2 are MNHEY and SMNVEV (reference sequence). With 5 bases removed from V and 4 bases from J, the gap between germline ends came to 23 bases. The CDR3 runs 18 residues. This CDR3 reads CASSPSLRHREFNEKLFF. In DNA, the CDR3 is TGTGCCAGCAGTCCAAGCCTAAGACACAGGGAGTTTAATGAAAAACTGTTTTTT.

This clonotype was found a few times. The V and J genes are TRBV20-1 and TRBJ1-4; a weak D match, TRBD1 (6 bases). V was cut by 4 bases and J by 8 bases, with 14 bases left in between. Germline CDR1 DFQATT, CDR2 SNEGSKA (reference sequence). The CDR3 is made up of 13 amino acids. The CDR3 is CSANTGFGEKLFF. CDR3 DNA: TGCAGTGCTAACACAGGGTTTGGGGAAAAACTGTTTTTT.

Only a few counts were recorded for this clonotype. V is TRBV20-1 and J is TRBJ2-7; the match to TRBD2 covers 7 bases. The CDR3 spans 16 residues. With V trimmed by 4 bases and J by 4 bases, 16 bases remained unmatched. Germline V lookup: CDR1 DFQATT, CDR2 SNEGSKA (reference sequence). Here the CDR3 reads CSAKKAGLAEKYEQYF. Here the CDR3 DNA reads TGCAGTGCTAAAAAAGCGGGGCTAGCGGAAAAATACGAGCAGTACTTC.

Comments on this clonotype: It is likely a read error, because the conserved phenylalanine at the end of the CDR3 is missing. The chain is built from TRBV19 and TRBJ2-2, with 9 positions matching TRBD1. This CDR3 contains 15 residues. Germline trimming cut 7 bases from V and 5 bases from J; bases unmatched to any gene: 8. The V gene's germline CDR1 is LNHDA and CDR2 SQIVND (reference sequence). CDR3 nucleotides: TGTGCCAGTACTACTGGGACAGGGCATACCGGGGAGCTGTTTTCT. Encoded protein: CASTTGTGHTGELFS.

V and J are TRBV3-1 and TRBJ2-7; D unresolved. Per the germline V gene, CDR1 is LGHDT and CDR2 is YNNKEL (reference sequence). CDR3 length: 11 residues. Trimming removed 0 bases at V and 6 bases at J, with 3 bases between. CDR3: CASSQELEQYF. CDR3 bases: TGTGCCAGCAGCCAAGAGCTCGAGCAGTACTTC.

About this clonotype: A far bigger clonotype differs at one base, so this is likely a read error. The gene calls are TRBV11-2 and TRBJ2-5; TRBD2 matches 7 bases. The junction had 13 bases not matched to a gene; V was cut back by 6 bases and J by 0 bases. This CDR3 spans 17 amino acids. Looked up from germline, CDR1 is SGHAT and CDR2 is FQNNGV. The CDR3 coding sequence is TGTGCCAGCAGTTTTCAGCCTAGCGGACTGTACCAAGAGACCCAGTACTTC. As protein: CASSFQPSGLYQETQYF. Based on the CDR3 plus reference TRBV11-2 and TRBJ2-5, the full variable domain is EAGVAQSPRYKIIEKRQSVAFWCNPISGHATLYWYQQILGQGPKLLIQFQNNGVVDDSQLPKDRFSAERLKGVDSTLKIQPAKLEDSAVYLCASSFQPSGLYQETQYFGPGTRLLVL.

This clonotype was recorded at least ten times. The genes are TRBV28 and TRBJ1-2, with no clear D. This CDR3 is built from 11 residues. CDR1 MDHEN and CDR2 SYDVKM come from the germline V gene. The germline V and J ends were trimmed by 2 bases and 8 bases, with 6 bases remaining between them. The CDR3, as DNA: TGTGCCAGCAGTTTAGTCGGGGGCTACACCTTC. Amino acids: CASSLVGGYTF.

Many counts were recorded for this clonotype. The chain has TRBV12-3 or TRBV12-4 and TRBJ2-7; D possibly corresponds to TRBD2 (6 bases). Trimming removed 2 bases at V and 3 bases at J, with 14 bases between. There are 15 residues in the CDR3. The DNA of the CDR3 is TGTGCCAGCAGTTTACCGGGGGAATTCTACTACGAGCAGTACTTC. This encodes CASSLPGEFYYEQYF.

The chain recombines TRBV10-3 with TRBJ2-3; D is unclear. V lost 0 bases and J 12 bases, leaving 10 bases between the germline ends. Germline V gives CDR1 ENHRY, CDR2 SYGVKD. There are 12 residues in the CDR3. Written as DNA, the CDR3 is TGTGCCATCAGTGAGTCGGGCAGACAACAGTATTTT. Residues: CAISESGRQQYF.

The rearrangement links TRBV29-1 to TRBJ2-1, with TRBD2 matching over 10 bases. This CDR3 region has 14 residues. Germline assignment: CDR1 SQVTM and CDR2 ANQGSEA. V lost 8 bases and J lost 6; bases outside the gene matches: 10. CDR3 in DNA: TGCAGCACAACACAAGCGGGAGGGAGCAATGAGCAGTTCTTC. It specifies CSTTQAGGSNEQFF.

This clonotype was seen only a few times. A much larger clone differs from this one at a single base, so this may be a read error. The CDR3 DNA follows: TGTGCCCGGAGAGGTAGGAACACTGAAGCTTTCTTT. This gives the protein CARRGRNTEAFF. V and J are TRBV30 and TRBJ1-1; no definite D call. The CDR3 runs 12 residues. Germline CDR1 reads GTSNPN; CDR2 reads SVGIG (reference sequence).

Ten or more counts support this clonotype. This sequence joins TRBV5-1 and TRBJ2-3, with a possible D match to TRBD1 (6 bases). The V gene lost 4 bases and the J gene lost 5 bases, with 11 bases spanning the gap. The CDR3 has 13 amino acids. CDR1 is SGHRS, CDR2 YFSETQ, per germline. In DNA form, the CDR3 reads TGCGCCAGCAGCAGGCCAGGGGTAGATACGCAGTATTTT. It translates to CASSRPGVDTQYF.

This chain links TRBV18 with TRBJ2-7, with a possible D match to TRBD2 (6 bases). V was clipped by 1 base and J by 2 bases, with 9 bases between them. The CDR3 is made up of 14 amino acids. Germline V CDR1 and CDR2: KGHSH, LQKENI. CDR3 residues: CASSPLPSAYEQYF. CDR3 coding DNA: TGTGCCAGCTCACCACTTCCTAGCGCCTACGAGCAGTACTTC.

In the case of this clonotype: It may be a read error: a sequence one base away is much more abundant. V is TRBV3-1 and J is TRBJ2-7; D not certain. The V end lost 1 base, the J end lost 1 base, and 11 bases lay between the germline ends. The CDR3 loop spans 15 amino acids. The germline V gene has CDR1 LGHDT and CDR2 YNNKEL (reference sequence). In DNA, the CDR3 is TGTGCCAGCAGCCAAGGGCTTGGTGTTTCCTACGAGCAGTACTTC. Amino acids: CASSQGLGVSYEQYF.

This clonotype was recorded many times. V is TRBV7-9 and J is TRBJ1-1; maybe TRBD1 (5 bases). V was pared by 3 bases and J by 6 bases, with 11 bases between. Looked up from germline, CDR1 is SEHNR and CDR2 is FQNEAQ (reference sequence). The CDR3 is 13 amino acids. CDR3 sequence (DNA): TGTGCCAGCAGCTTTCAGGGTTTCCCTGAAGCTTTCTTT. Amino acid sequence: CASSFQGFPEAFF. The whole variable domain, remainder taken from reference TRBV7-9 and TRBJ1-1, is DTGVSQNPRHKITKRGQNVTFRCDPISEHNRLYWYRQTLGQGPEFLTYFQNEAQLEKSRLLSDRFSAERPKGSFSTLEIQRTEQGDSAMYLCASSFQGFPEAFFGQGTRLTVV.

This clonotype showed up many times. This rearrangement joins TRBV7-9 to TRBJ2-7, with 9 bases lining up with TRBD1. The CDR3 length is 14 residues. Germline values: CDR1 SEHNR, CDR2 FQNEAQ (reference sequence). V lost 5 bases to trimming and J lost 3 bases; unmatched junction nucleotides: 5. The CDR3 DNA is TGTGCCAGCAGCCGATGGGACAGGGTCTACGAGCAGTACTTC. Translated, it gives CASSRWDRVYEQYF. Drawing the rest from reference TRBV7-9 and TRBJ2-7, the complete variable domain is DTGVSQNPRHKITKRGQNVTFRCDPISEHNRLYWYRQTLGQGPEFLTYFQNEAQLEKSRLLSDRFSAERPKGSFSTLEIQRTEQGDSAMYLCASSRWDRVYEQYFGPGTRLTVT.

This clonotype was observed at least ten times. V usage is TRBV7-9 and J usage is TRBJ2-5, with 9 nucleotides matching TRBD1. CDR1 is SEHNR and CDR2 is FQNEAQ in the germline V gene (reference sequence). Losses at the gene ends were 0 bases for V and 5 bases for J; bases not matched to a gene: 4. CDR3 length: 15 residues. The CDR3 spells CASSLATGGTETQYF. DNA for the CDR3: TGTGCCAGCAGCTTAGCGACAGGGGGGACGGAGACCCAGTACTTC.

This clonotype was detected many times. The CDR3 here is CASSLLTSGRYEQYF. CDR3 bases: TGTGCCAGCAGTTTATTGACTAGCGGGAGGTACGAGCAGTACTTC. The rearrangement uses TRBV12-3 or TRBV12-4 and TRBJ2-7; 13 bases agree with TRBD2. V shed 2 bases, J shed 4 bases, and the junction held 2 bases outside the gene matches. CDR3 length: 15 residues.

This clonotype was recorded a few times. This rearrangement joins TRBV7-8 to TRBJ2-3; TRBD2 might be the D (6 bases). The CDR3 runs 13 residues. Germline CDR1 SGHVS, CDR2 FQNEAQ. Trimming pared 10 bases from V and 5 bases from J, leaving 16 bases between. CDR3 sequence: CATRGAVGDTQYF. CDR3 sequence (DNA): TGTGCCACCCGCGGGGCGGTCGGAGATACGCAGTATTTT.

This clonotype was counted between two and nine times. The CDR3 DNA reads as TGTGCCAGCAGTTTAAGTGAGGGCGGCGAGCAGTACTTC. Translating it yields CASSLSEGGEQYF. The rearrangement uses TRBV12-3 or TRBV12-4 and TRBJ2-7; possible D gene TRBD2, 5 bases. The V end lost 2 bases, the J end lost 6 bases, and 11 bases lay between the germline ends. This CDR3 spans 13 amino acids.

This clonotype was found many times. The CDR3 is CASSLQGATGELFF. CDR3 coding DNA: TGCGCCAGCAGCTTACAGGGGGCCACCGGGGAGCTGTTTTTT. This sequence joins TRBV5-1 and TRBJ2-2, with 9 bases aligning to TRBD1. V shed 2 bases and J 4 bases; nucleotides not matched to a gene: 0. There are 14 residues in the CDR3. Looked up from germline, CDR1 is SGHRS and CDR2 is YFSETQ.

This sequence joins TRBV4-1 and TRBJ2-1; tentative D call: TRBD1 (5 bases). Germline V lookup: CDR1 MGHRA, CDR2 YSYEKL. Trimming removed 1 base from V and 8 bases from J, with 12 bases in between. The CDR3 contains 14 residues. CDR3 sequence reads: CASSQASRVYEQFF. DNA of the CDR3: TGCGCCAGCAGCCAAGCGAGCAGGGTTTATGAGCAGTTCTTC.

The rearrangement uses TRBV29-1 and TRBJ2-7, with D perhaps given as TRBD1 or TRBD2 (5 bases each). CDR3 length: 12 residues. Trimming left V 3 bases short and J 2 bases short, with 8 bases between. The germline CDR1 and CDR2 sequences are SQVTM and ANQGSEA. CDR3 amino acids: CSVEQGPYEQYF. CDR3 bases: TGCAGCGTTGAGCAGGGACCCTACGAGCAGTACTTC.